The T cell receptor beta chain under discussion was sequenced for a study of cytomegalovirus exposure and HLA in healthy donors. For the study at large: A prior analysis found roughly 100 million unique TCR beta sequences from 150 million to 200 million T cells.

With 60 Vbeta and 13 Jbeta primers, the PCR was carried out. Profiled with immunoSEQ multiplex PCR; TCRdb holds only in-frame clones, not every one. This table holds about 150,000 clones, approximately 80% found once. Note on this clone: No antigen is known for it.

General observations from the study: Follow-up analysis found HLA locus-dependent TCR association rates, highest for DRB1 and lowest for HLA-C. Later analysis demonstrated an association between a missense DCLRE1C variant and TCR beta V- and J-gene trimming.

This CDR3 spans 16 amino acids. Germline V lookup: CDR1 SGHNT, CDR2 YYREEE (reference sequence). V was clipped by 0 bases and J by 7 bases; unmatched bases: 6. The TCR comes from a woman aged 50 to 60 in good health and CMV-seropositive. Sequenced material: PBMCs. J is TRBJ2-3 and V is TRBV5-4; 12 bases match TRBD2. The CDR3 DNA is TGTGCCAGCAGCTTGGGAACTAGCGGGAGGAGTAATACGCAGTATTTT. This sequence encodes CASSLGTSGRSNTQYF.